These 5 T cell receptor beta chains came from one sample sequenced in a study of T cells in Graves' hyperthyroidism and ophthalmopathy. RNA transcripts served as the template for amplifying TCR beta CDR3 regions. When the TCR CDR3 underwent first-round RT-PCR, the HTBI primer set was used. TCRdb called the multiplex PCR reads again in MiXCR, with one record for every CDR3 protein. The repertoire holds under 250,000 distinct CDR3 sequences, with roughly a sixth as singletons. Sequencing was carried out using blood. The receptors here all came from a woman in her forties or fifties with Graves' hyperthyroidism.

This sequence joins TRBV13 and TRBJ2-3; D tentatively fits TRBD1 or TRBD2 (5 bases each). V dropped 5 bases and J dropped 0 bases, with 24 bases sitting between them. Per germline, CDR1 PRHDT and CDR2 FYEKMQ (reference sequence). CDR3 length: 19 amino acids. The CDR3 sequence is CASSPPGTRTDLSTDTQYF. CDR3 DNA sequence: TGTGCCAGCAGCCCCCCCGGGACGCGGACTGATCTAAGCACAGATACGCAGTATTTT.

The chain couples TRBV20-1 to TRBJ1-5; D is possibly TRBD1 (5 bases). CDR1 and CDR2 (germline): DFQATT, SNEGSKA (reference sequence). The ends were cut back, 6 bases at V and 11 bases at J, with 17 bases in the middle. This CDR3 has 12 amino acids. CDR3 residues: CSAPRQGEAQHF. CDR3 coding DNA: TGCAGTGCCCCTAGGCAAGGGGAGGCCCAGCATTTT.

This clonotype was observed at least ten times. The CDR3 DNA follows: TGTGCCAGCAGCCCCTTGTCTCGCGGCCCGTGGAATGAGCAGTTCTTC. Its protein is CASSPLSRGPWNEQFF. The chain recombines TRBV11-2 with TRBJ2-1; no definite D call. The germline CDR1 and CDR2 sequences are SGHAT and FQNNGV. The ends were cut back, 5 bases at V and 7 bases at J, with 21 bases in the middle. The CDR3 has 16 amino acids.

This clonotype appeared a few times. V and J are TRBV19 and TRBJ2-1, with 8 bases fitting TRBD2. The CDR3 sequence is 16 residues long. V lost 5 bases to trimming and J lost 3 bases; unmatched junction nucleotides: 9. CDR1 LNHDA and CDR2 SQIVND come from the germline V gene (reference sequence). CDR3 in amino acids: CASSRGAGVGYNEQFF. The CDR3 nucleotides are TGTGCCAGTAGTCGGGGAGCGGGAGTCGGCTACAATGAGCAGTTCTTC.

In its sample, this clonotype was seen a few times. J is TRBJ1-6 and V is TRBV19, with TRBD1 matching 8 bases. The trim removed 6 bases at V and 7 bases at J, leaving 5 bases unmatched. From germline, CDR1 is LNHDA and CDR2 SQIVND (reference sequence). The CDR3 extends over 14 amino acids. CDR3: CASSRDRRNSPLHF. As DNA, the CDR3 is TGTGCCAGTAGCCGGGACAGGAGGAATTCACCCCTCCACTTT.